This TCR beta chain was sequenced in a study of T cell repertoires in cytomegalovirus infection. Findings of the study overall: Carriers of CMV and the relevant HLA type were discriminated by public TCR beta frequency. In two of eight donors, the top clonotype was HLA-C-restricted CMV-specific.

This clonotype came up many times. Its antigen is unidentified. TCRdb passed the reads through MiXCR, listing each CDR3 protein once. This table has about 150,000 distinct CDR3 sequences, less than 25% appearing once. Trimming removed 5 bases from V and 8 bases from J; junction bases left unmatched: 9. The CDR3 consists of 15 residues. Germline V gene data show CDR1 as SGHAT and CDR2 as FQNNGV. The source material was PBMCs. V is TRBV11-2 and J is TRBJ2-1; 10 bases are a match to TRBD2. This sequence was found in a human donor in good health (CMV status not recorded). Some clones in this sample may be carry-over from other donors' samples. This CDR3 is CASSLRTSGDDEQFF. The CDR3 DNA reads TGTGCCAGCAGCCTGCGGACTAGCGGTGATGATGAGCAGTTCTTC.